The sequence of this T cell receptor (beta chain) was determined in a study of cytomegalovirus exposure and HLA in healthy donors. V lost 2 bases to trimming and J lost 1 base, with 8 bases between them. The CDR3 spans 14 residues. Germline V lookup: CDR1 MNHNS, CDR2 SASEGT. In the PCR, 60 Vbeta and 13 Jbeta primers were used. The data were produced by immunoSEQ multiplex PCR, yet TCRdb's version contains in-frame clones alone and is incomplete. The sample totals around 200,000 clones; its top ten clones hold about 1%. Study-wide results and caveats: Follow-up analysis later connected one missense variant in DCLRE1C with trimming of TCR beta V- and J-genes. Rates of TCR association differed by HLA locus in a later analysis, with DRB1 highest and HLA-C lowest. Under in vitro conditions, a few CMV-associated chains were confirmed as specific for CMV antigens. Most TCR beta V segments were productive about 87% or about 30% of the time in an earlier analysis.

On this clone itself: Its specificity is not known.

The rearrangement links TRBV6-1 to TRBJ1-1; no clear D. Sequenced material: PBMCs. The clonotype was recovered from a woman in her 30s in good health and CMV-seropositive. This chain's CDR3 is CASSEFLRNTEAFF. The CDR3 nucleotides are TGTGCCAGCAGTGAATTCCTACGGAACACTGAAGCTTTCTTT.